The TCR beta chain under discussion was sequenced for a study of T cell responses to AZD1222 COVID-19 vaccine. The protocol was immunoSEQ multiplex PCR, while the TCRdb copy is restricted to in-frame clones and leaves out a portion. The sample holds 85,000 to 95,000 clones; about 90% are singletons and the top ten take about 8.4%. V gave up 4 bases and J gave up 4 bases; unmatched junction bases: 10. Germline V CDR1 and CDR2: LGHDT, YNNKEL (reference sequence). This CDR3 has 16 amino acids. The receptor comes from an adult in good health. The chain joins TRBV3-1 (or the pseudogene TRBV3-2) to TRBJ2-1; TRBD2 aligns across 7 bases. The sample consisted of peripheral blood, taken on day 0 of AZD1222 vaccination. CDR3 amino acids: CASSRGGSGPYNEQFF. The CDR3 coding sequence is TGTGCCAGCAGCCGGGGGGGTAGCGGGCCTTACAATGAGCAGTTCTTC.